The sequence of this TCR beta chain was determined in a study of blood T cell repertoires in COVID-19. In germline, CDR1 is SNHLY, CDR2 FYNNEI. The CDR3 has 14 residues. V gave up 5 bases and J gave up 2 bases; unmatched junction bases: 6. In its sample, this clone was seen a few times. Authors' processing steps: Quantification of nucleated cells was approximated via reference gene primer amplification. Data came from immunoSEQ multiplex PCR; TCRdb stores just in-frame clones and leaves some out. V, J and clone size were drawn from that table, and D and trimming were deduced from the DNA. The profile covers under 45,000 clones, with roughly 90% appearing a single time and around 0.4% taken by the ten largest.

Sequenced: peripheral blood. This TCR came from a human donor in a cohort sampled during active COVID-19. V gene TRBV2 combines with J gene TRBJ2-7, with TRBD1 identical over 7 bases. The CDR3 here is CASSYRQGPYEQYF. CDR3 sequence (DNA): TGTGCCAGCAGTTATAGACAGGGACCCTACGAGCAGTACTTC.